Below are 31 T cell receptor beta chains sequenced from a single sample in a study of cytomegalovirus exposure and HLA in healthy donors. 60 Vbeta and 13 Jbeta primers were used in PCR. This table comes from immunoSEQ multiplex PCR, and its TCRdb copy is limited to in-frame clones, with some not included. The profile shows about 150,000 clones, 80% of them singletons. Sequencing was carried out using PBMCs. Every receptor here comes from a man aged 25 to 40 in good health and CMV-seropositive.

The rearrangement joins TRBV27 to TRBJ2-7; D remains ambiguous. Germline CDR1 MNHEY, CDR2 SMNVEV (reference sequence). The CDR3 has 14 residues. The CDR3 coding sequence is TGTGCTTGTTGCAAGCAGAAGGCGGCATACGAGCAGTACTTC. Its translation is CACCKQKAAYEQYF.

The chain is built from TRBV20-1 and TRBJ2-1; D is ambiguous. The CDR3 is made up of 11 amino acids. Germline CDR1 DFQATT, CDR2 SNEGSKA (reference sequence). Trimming pared 5 bases from V and 10 bases from J, leaving 12 bases between. The CDR3 reads CSASRHWEQFF. The CDR3 nucleotides read TGCAGTGCTTCCAGGCATTGGGAGCAGTTCTTC.

This chain uses TRBV6-1 with TRBJ1-6; the match to TRBD1 covers 8 bases. The CDR3 runs to 16 residues. Germline trimming cut 2 bases from V and 5 bases from J; bases unmatched to any gene: 5. From germline, CDR1 is MNHNS and CDR2 SASEGT. As DNA, the CDR3 is TGTGCCAGCAGTGAATATTGGACAGGGAATAATTCACCCCTCCACTTT. This sequence encodes CASSEYWTGNNSPLHF.

This clone was recorded a few times. The chain combines TRBV28 with TRBJ2-7; tentative D call: TRBD1 (6 bases). V lost 4 bases and J lost 3, with 10 bases in between. The CDR3 sequence is 13 residues long. CDR1 and CDR2 from the germline V gene are MDHEN and SYDVKM. Written as DNA, the CDR3 is TGTGCCAGCAGTTCGGGACACCTCTACGAGCAGTACTTC. This translates into CASSSGHLYEQYF.

The chain is built from TRBV29-1 and TRBJ2-1; 7 bases align to TRBD2. V shed 1 base, J shed 7 bases, and the junction held 1 base outside the gene matches. Germline CDR1 SQVTM, CDR2 ANQGSEA. This CDR3 has 12 residues. The CDR3: CSVEAGGNEQFF. DNA of the CDR3: TGCAGCGTTGAAGCCGGGGGGAATGAGCAGTTCTTC.

J is TRBJ1-1 and V is TRBV28; possibly TRBD1 for D (5 bases). The CDR3 extends over 12 amino acids. CDR1 and CDR2 (germline): MDHEN, SYDVKM. The V end lost 8 bases, the J end lost 1 base, and 8 bases lay between the germline ends. CDR3 DNA: TGTGCCAGCCTCACAGGGAACACTGAAGCTTTCTTT. Its translation is CASLTGNTEAFF. Combining the CDR3 with reference TRBV28 and TRBJ1-1 gives the whole variable domain DVKVTQSSRYLVKRTGEKVFLECVQDMDHENMFWYRQDPGLGLRLIYFSYDVKMKEKGDIPEGYSVSREKKERFSLILESASTNQTSMYLCASLTGNTEAFFGQGTRLTVV.

This rearrangement joins TRBV4-1 to TRBJ2-7, with a possible D match to TRBD1 (6 bases). V was clipped by 0 bases and J by 3 bases, with 9 bases between them. Germline CDR1 is MGHRA and CDR2 is YSYEKL. The CDR3 has 14 amino acids. CDR3 nucleotide sequence: TGCGCCAGCAGCCAAGACGAGACAGGCTACGAGCAGTACTTC. This encodes CASSQDETGYEQYF.

The chain carries TRBV19 and TRBJ1-1, with a weak D call TRBD1 (5 bases). Per the germline V gene, CDR1 is LNHDA and CDR2 is SQIVND (reference sequence). CDR3 length: 15 amino acids. The ends were cut back, 3 bases at V and 6 bases at J, with 17 bases in the middle. The CDR3: CASSIAFGVGAEAFF. The CDR3 DNA follows: TGTGCCAGTAGTATCGCGTTTGGGGTAGGGGCTGAAGCTTTCTTT. The whole variable domain, remainder taken from reference TRBV19 and TRBJ1-1, is DGGITQSPKYLFRKEGQNVTLSCEQNLNHDAMYWYRQDPGQGLRLIYYSQIVNDFQKGDIAEGYSVSREKKESFPLTVTSAQKNPTAFYLCASSIAFGVGAEAFFGQGTRLTVV.

The chain is built from TRBV19 and TRBJ1-1, with D maybe TRBD1 (5 bases). The CDR3 contains 14 residues. With 1 base removed from V and 1 base from J, the gap between germline ends came to 7 bases. The V gene's germline CDR1 is LNHDA and CDR2 SQIVND (reference sequence). The CDR3 DNA sequence: TGTGCCAGTAGTATAGGGACATCGAACACTGAAGCTTTCTTT. Protein product: CASSIGTSNTEAFF.

Only a few counts were recorded for this clone. V gene TRBV5-5 combines with J gene TRBJ1-4; tentative D call: TRBD1 (5 bases). Germline lookup yields CDR1 SGHKS and CDR2 YYEKEE (reference sequence). Trimming shortened V by 4 bases and J by 4 bases, and 14 bases separated the two germline ends. This CDR3 region has 15 residues. The CDR3 bases are TGTGCCAGCAGCGGACAAACAGGTTTTAATGAAAAACTGTTTTTT. This sequence encodes CASSGQTGFNEKLFF.

V is TRBV30 and J is TRBJ1-2, with TRBD1 identical over 9 bases. V trimming: 2 bases; J trimming: 6 bases; junction bases outside the gene matches: 10. Germline CDR1 reads GTSNPN; CDR2 reads SVGIG (reference sequence). The CDR3 loop spans 15 amino acids. The CDR3 sequence is CAWSLTGGAGNGYTF. In DNA form, the CDR3 reads TGTGCCTGGAGTTTAACAGGGGGCGCGGGCAATGGCTACACCTTC.

In the case of this clone: Other DNA sequences in this sample translate to the same CDR3. The V and J genes are TRBV27 and TRBJ2-7, with a tentative D call TRBD1 (6 bases). Germline V gives CDR1 MNHEY, CDR2 SMNVEV (reference sequence). CDR3 length: 13 residues. Trimming left V 6 bases short and J 3 bases short, with 12 bases between. CDR3 nucleotides: TGTGCCAGCAGCCTGGGGACACACTACGAGCAGTACTTC. Amino acid sequence: CASSLGTHYEQYF.

The chain couples TRBV10-3 to TRBJ1-6; 9 bases fit TRBD1. The ends lost 6 bases at V and 9 bases at J; junction bases unmatched: 6. The CDR3 sequence is 14 residues long. The germline V gene encodes CDR1 ENHRY and CDR2 SYGVKD. CDR3 residues: CAIRGGQGGSPLHF. The CDR3 DNA sequence: TGTGCCATCAGGGGGGGACAGGGTGGTTCACCCCTCCACTTT.

The gene calls are TRBV28 and TRBJ1-2, with D tentatively TRBD1 (5 bases). The ends were cut back, 2 bases at V and 6 bases at J, with 10 bases in the middle. Per the germline V gene, CDR1 is MDHEN and CDR2 is SYDVKM. The CDR3 sequence is 13 residues long. CDR3 sequence (DNA): TGTGCCAGCAGTTTAGGGGGGATCGATGGCTACACCTTC. It codes for CASSLGGIDGYTF.

J is TRBJ1-4 and V is TRBV27, with TRBD1 identical over 9 bases. V was clipped by 5 bases and J by 2 bases; unmatched bases: 9. CDR3 length equals 17 residues. Germline CDR1 and CDR2: MNHEY and SMNVEV (reference sequence). In DNA form, the CDR3 reads TGTGCCAGCAGTACCCTGGGGGGACAGGGCACTAATGAAAAACTGTTTTTT. The encoded protein is CASSTLGGQGTNEKLFF.

The J gene is TRBJ2-1, the V gene TRBV4-2; 11 bases match TRBD2. The CDR3 spans 16 residues. CDR1 LGHNA and CDR2 YNFKEQ come from the germline V gene. Losses at the gene ends were 0 bases for V and 8 bases for J; bases not matched to a gene: 6. The CDR3 region is CASSQEQGLAEYEQFF. CDR3 nucleotide sequence: TGTGCCAGCAGCCAAGAGCAGGGACTAGCGGAATATGAGCAGTTCTTC.

The chain couples TRBV30 to TRBJ2-7; D uncertain. V lost 3 bases, J lost 2 bases, and 11 bases lay in between. The CDR3 has 13 residues. Germline CDR1 reads GTSNPN; CDR2 reads SVGIG (reference sequence). In DNA form, the CDR3 reads TGTGCCTGGAGCTCTGGGCAGACCTACGAGCAGTACTTC. Translating it yields CAWSSGQTYEQYF.

J is TRBJ1-3 and V is TRBV28; tentatively, D is TRBD1 (6 bases). Per the germline V gene, CDR1 is MDHEN and CDR2 is SYDVKM. The CDR3 totals 17 residues. V was shortened by 5 bases and J by 4 bases, with 21 bases between the two germline ends. The CDR3 DNA is TGTGCCAGCAGTCGTCCGGGACATGGGGGCTTAGGAAACACCATATATTTT. Its protein is CASSRPGHGGLGNTIYF.

In this sample, this clone turned up once. The chain recombines TRBV5-4 with TRBJ2-5; D may be TRBD2 (6 bases). The assigned J gene may be wrong: the sequence end matches TRBJ2-7 better. This CDR3 spans 14 amino acids. Germline V gene data show CDR1 as SGHNT and CDR2 as YYREEE (reference sequence). The CDR3 DNA follows: TGTGCCAGCAGCTTGGCAGGGAGGACCTACGAGCAGTACTTC. Translating gives CASSLAGRTYEQYF.

The chain employs TRBV29-1 and TRBJ2-5; no clear D. The CDR3 covers 12 residues. From germline, CDR1 is SQVTM and CDR2 ANQGSEA. V was cut by 3 bases and J by 2 bases, with 7 bases left in between. DNA for the CDR3: TGCAGCGTTGACCACGGTCAAGAGACCCAGTACTTC. This sequence encodes CSVDHGQETQYF. The complete variable domain, with remaining parts taken from reference TRBV29-1 and TRBJ2-5, reads SAVISQKPSRDICQRGTSLTIQCQVDSQVTMMFWYRQQPGQSLTLIATANQGSEATYESGFVIDKFPISRPNLTFSTLTVSNMSPEDSSIYLCSVDHGQETQYFGPGTRLLVL.

The chain joins TRBV5-1 to TRBJ2-5, with TRBD1 identical over 8 bases. This CDR3 is built from 15 residues. V shed 1 base and J 4 bases; nucleotides not matched to a gene: 6. Germline V gene lookup returns CDR1 SGHRS and CDR2 YFSETQ. CDR3 DNA sequence: TGCGCCAGCAGCTTGTCACAGGGGGGAGGAGAGACCCAGTACTTC. Its translation: CASSLSQGGGETQYF. Variable domain in full (rest from reference TRBV5-1 and TRBJ2-5): KAGVTQTPRYLIKTRGQQVTLSCSPISGHRSVSWYQQTPGQGLQFLFEYFSETQRNKGNFPGRFSGRQFSNSRSEMNVSTLELGDSALYLCASSLSQGGGETQYFGPGTRLLVL.

The chain carries TRBV4-1 and TRBJ1-3; D unclear. The CDR3 extends over 16 amino acids. Germline V gene data show CDR1 as MGHRA and CDR2 as YSYEKL. Trimming removed 0 bases at V and 4 bases at J, with 13 bases between. The CDR3 DNA reads as TGCGCCAGCAGCCAAGAGGAGGGAGGGTACGGAAACACCATATATTTT. Translating gives CASSQEEGGYGNTIYF.

A remark on this clone: Other nucleotide sequences in the sample specify the same CDR3. The V and J genes are TRBV7-9 and TRBJ1-2; no clear D. Germline loops: CDR1 SEHNR, CDR2 FQNEAQ (reference sequence). V was trimmed by 0 bases and J by 3 bases, leaving 8 bases between them. The CDR3 sequence is 14 residues long. CDR3 protein: CASSLAYGDYGYTF. The CDR3 DNA reads TGTGCCAGCAGCTTAGCGTACGGAGACTATGGCTACACCTTC.

CDR3 nucleotides: TGTGCCTGGAGTCGACGGGGCAGCGGGGGGACTGAAGCTTTCTTT. Amino acids: CAWSRRGSGGTEAFF. V usage is TRBV30 and J usage is TRBJ1-1; D possibly corresponds to TRBD1 (5 bases). Germline CDR1 is GTSNPN and CDR2 is SVGIG (reference sequence). V was pared by 2 bases and J by 5 bases, with 18 bases between. This CDR3 has 15 amino acids.

The chain carries TRBV18 and TRBJ2-7; 7 bases are shared with TRBD1. Looked up from germline, CDR1 is KGHSH and CDR2 is LQKENI. The CDR3 is made up of 14 amino acids. V lost 3 bases, J lost 5 bases, and 7 bases stayed unmatched. The CDR3 coding sequence is TGTGCCAGCTCACCCGGGACAGTCGGTAACGAGCAGTACTTC. Translating it yields CASSPGTVGNEQYF. Full variable domain (missing parts from reference TRBV18 and TRBJ2-7): NAGVMQNPRHLVRRRGQEARLRCSPMKGHSHVYWYRQLPEEGLKFMVYLQKENIIDESGMPKERFSAEFPKEGPSILRIQQVVRGDSAAYFCASSPGTVGNEQYFGPGTRLTVT.

V gene TRBV4-2 combines with J gene TRBJ2-3, with a tentative D call TRBD1 (6 bases). Germline assignment: CDR1 LGHNA and CDR2 YNFKEQ. The germline V and J ends were trimmed by 4 bases and 6 bases, with 20 bases remaining between them. The CDR3 is made up of 16 amino acids. The CDR3 nucleotides read TGTGCCAGCAGCCCATCGACAGGTTCAAAATCCGATACGCAGTATTTT. This gives the protein CASSPSTGSKSDTQYF.

The chain uses TRBV9 and TRBJ2-7; 15 positions match TRBD2. V dropped 3 bases and J dropped 1; count of bases not matched to a gene: 2. Germline values: CDR1 SGDLS, CDR2 YYNGEE. The CDR3 consists of 16 residues. The CDR3 nucleotides are TGTGCCAGCAGCGCTGGGACTAGCGGGAGGTCCTACGAGCAGTACTTC. It is translated as CASSAGTSGRSYEQYF.

The rearrangement uses TRBV7-2 and TRBJ1-5, with unresolved D. CDR1 is SGHTA, CDR2 FQGNSA, per germline. This CDR3 has 13 amino acids. Trimming cost V 4 bases and J 6 bases, with 10 bases left between them. The CDR3 DNA sequence: TGTGCCAGCAGCTCCGGTCGTGGTCAGCCCCAGCATTTT. The encoded protein is CASSSGRGQPQHF.

As to this clone: The same CDR3 can be traced to other DNA sequences in this sample. This rearrangement joins TRBV27 to TRBJ2-1; TRBD2 agrees at 14 bases. The CDR3 covers 15 residues. V was pared by 3 bases and J by 7 bases, with 2 bases of the junction left unmatched. CDR1 and CDR2 (germline): MNHEY, SMNVEV (reference sequence). This chain's CDR3 is CASSLGTSGRNEQFF. The CDR3 DNA follows: TGTGCCAGCAGTTTGGGGACTAGCGGGAGAAATGAGCAGTTCTTC.

V gene TRBV2 combines with J gene TRBJ1-4; D is possibly TRBD1 (6 bases). Trimming shortened V by 6 bases and J by 2 bases, and 10 bases separated the two germline ends. Looked up from germline, CDR1 is SNHLY and CDR2 is FYNNEI. The CDR3 is made up of 14 amino acids. CDR3 in amino acids: CASRQGWTNEKLFF. As DNA, the CDR3 is TGTGCCAGCAGACAGGGTTGGACTAATGAAAAACTGTTTTTT.

The chain recombines TRBV10-3 with TRBJ1-1, with D possibly TRBD1 on 5 matching bases. CDR3 length: 15 residues. Germline V gene sequence: CDR1 ENHRY, CDR2 SYGVKD. V was shortened by 7 bases and J by 5 bases, with 20 bases between the two germline ends. CDR3 sequence: CAIMGRAEDTTEAFF. Written as DNA, the CDR3 is TGTGCCATCATGGGCAGGGCCGAGGACACTACTGAAGCTTTCTTT.